The 18 T cell receptor beta chains given below trace back to one sample, sequenced in a study of cytomegalovirus exposure and HLA in healthy donors. Primers included in the PCR were 60 Vbeta and 13 Jbeta primers. The protocol was immunoSEQ multiplex PCR, while the TCRdb copy is restricted to in-frame clones and leaves out a portion. The table has some 81,000 clones, around 70% seen once. The sample was PBMCs. Source of these receptors: a woman in her 40s in good health and CMV-seropositive.

This clone was seen at least ten times. This chain uses TRBV30 with TRBJ1-1, with 8 nucleotides matching TRBD1. This CDR3 is 13 amino acids long. The germline V gene has CDR1 GTSNPN and CDR2 SVGIG (reference sequence). The ends lost 4 bases at V and 1 base at J; junction bases unmatched: 2. The CDR3 DNA sequence: TGTGCCTGGACGGGGACAGGGAACACTGAAGCTTTCTTT. Encoded protein: CAWTGTGNTEAFF.

V and J are TRBV9 and TRBJ2-1; maybe TRBD2 (6 bases). This CDR3 is 15 amino acids long. Germline V gene data show CDR1 as SGDLS and CDR2 as YYNGEE. Trimming took 0 bases from V and 3 from J, leaving 10 bases between them. CDR3 nucleotides: TGTGCCAGCAGCGTAGAGGTGACTAGCTACAATGAGCAGTTCTTC. This sequence encodes CASSVEVTSYNEQFF.

The rearrangement uses TRBV4-2 and TRBJ2-7, with 7 bases fitting TRBD2. V shed 1 base and J 3 bases; nucleotides not matched to a gene: 6. CDR1 LGHNA and CDR2 YNFKEQ come from the germline V gene. This CDR3 comprises 15 residues. CDR3 DNA: TGTGCCAGCAGCCAAGTAGGAGCTAGCGGCTACGAGCAGTACTTC. It specifies CASSQVGASGYEQYF.

The chain uses TRBV19 and TRBJ1-5; no clear D gene. V lost 5 bases to trimming and J lost 6 bases, with 11 bases between them. Germline CDR1 and CDR2: LNHDA and SQIVND (reference sequence). The CDR3 is made up of 13 amino acids. CDR3 region: CASSAGSLQPQHF. CDR3 DNA sequence: TGTGCCAGTAGTGCCGGGTCCCTTCAGCCCCAGCATTTT.

This clone was detected only once. This chain joins TRBV5-4 and TRBJ2-7, with D tentatively TRBD2 (6 bases). Germline CDR1 SGHNT, CDR2 YYREEE (reference sequence). This CDR3 contains 15 residues. V was clipped by 3 bases and J by 4 bases, with 17 bases between them. CDR3 in amino acids: CASSSGRLLEYEQYF. The CDR3 bases are TGTGCCAGCAGCTCGGGGAGGCTCCTAGAATACGAGCAGTACTTC.

The chain couples TRBV6-5 to TRBJ1-2; no definite D call. The CDR3 is 15 residues long. Trimming removed 5 bases from V and 2 bases from J, with 15 bases in between. Germline V gene lookup returns CDR1 MNHEY and CDR2 SVGAGI. The chain's CDR3 is CASSLLQAGNYGYTF. The CDR3 DNA sequence: TGTGCCAGCAGTCTCCTCCAAGCAGGAAACTATGGCTACACCTTC.

This chain links TRBV5-5 with TRBJ2-7, with TRBD2 matching over 12 bases. The V gene end was trimmed by 5 bases and the J gene end by 3 bases; junction bases not matched to a gene: 6. There are 15 residues in the CDR3. Germline V gene data show CDR1 as SGHKS and CDR2 as YYEKEE (reference sequence). CDR3 bases: TGTGCCAGCAGTTCCTCGACTAGCGGGAGCTACGAGCAGTACTTC. This sequence encodes CASSSSTSGSYEQYF.

The V gene is TRBV29-1, the J gene TRBJ1-1, with unresolved D. Germline assignment: CDR1 SQVTM and CDR2 ANQGSEA. CDR3 length: 14 residues. Trimming left V 0 bases short and J 10 bases short, with 18 bases between. The CDR3, as DNA: TGCAGCGTTGAAGATAAGGATCTGGGTTGGGCAGCTTTCTTT. As protein: CSVEDKDLGWAAFF. The full variable domain, with the rest looked up from reference TRBV29-1 and TRBJ1-1, is SAVISQKPSRDICQRGTSLTIQCQVDSQVTMMFWYRQQPGQSLTLIATANQGSEATYESGFVIDKFPISRPNLTFSTLTVSNMSPEDSSIYLCSVEDKDLGWAAFFGQGTRLTVV.

V and J are TRBV19 and TRBJ1-2; maybe TRBD1 (5 bases). CDR1 is LNHDA and CDR2 is SQIVND in the germline V gene (reference sequence). V lost 3 bases, J lost 5 bases, and 13 bases lay in between. The CDR3 has 14 amino acids. For the CDR3, the DNA is TGTGCCAGTAGTATCGACGGGGGACGTTATGGCTACACCTTC. Translating gives CASSIDGGRYGYTF. The variable domain in full, completed from reference TRBV19 and TRBJ1-2, reads DGGITQSPKYLFRKEGQNVTLSCEQNLNHDAMYWYRQDPGQGLRLIYYSQIVNDFQKGDIAEGYSVSREKKESFPLTVTSAQKNPTAFYLCASSIDGGRYGYTFGSGTRLTVV.

The chain has TRBV28 and TRBJ2-7; tentatively, D is TRBD2 (6 bases). Germline assignment: CDR1 MDHEN and CDR2 SYDVKM. V dropped 5 bases and J dropped 2 bases, with 16 bases sitting between them. The CDR3 runs 15 residues. Here the CDR3 DNA reads TGTGCCAGCAGTACCGTGGAGGGCGCGCCCTACGAGCAGTACTTC. Protein: CASSTVEGAPYEQYF. Full variable domain (rest looked up from reference TRBV28 and TRBJ2-7): DVKVTQSSRYLVKRTGEKVFLECVQDMDHENMFWYRQDPGLGLRLIYFSYDVKMKEKGDIPEGYSVSREKKERFSLILESASTNQTSMYLCASSTVEGAPYEQYFGPGTRLTVT.

V and J are TRBV7-8 and TRBJ1-5; 8 bases are a match to TRBD1. The CDR3 has 16 residues. Germline V CDR1 and CDR2: SGHVS, FQNEAQ. Trimming at V came to 0 bases and at J to 4 bases, leaving 5 bases not matched to a gene. Written as DNA, the CDR3 is TGTGCCAGCAGCTTAGCCGGGACAGGAGGGAATCAGCCCCAGCATTTT. It encodes CASSLAGTGGNQPQHF.

The V and J genes are TRBV29-1 and TRBJ2-7; a possible D gene is TRBD2 (6 bases). Germline V gene sequence: CDR1 SQVTM, CDR2 ANQGSEA. V gave up 0 bases and J gave up 9 bases, with 6 bases separating them. The CDR3 length is 10 residues. Here the CDR3 reads CSVEEGGQYF. The CDR3 DNA sequence: TGCAGCGTTGAAGAGGGGGGGCAGTACTTC.

The V gene is TRBV28, the J gene TRBJ2-3; 8 positions agree with TRBD2. This CDR3 is 14 amino acids long. V lost 4 bases and J lost 0; bases outside the gene matches: 0. The germline gives CDR1 MDHEN, CDR2 SYDVKM. This CDR3 is CASSSGGSTDTQYF. In nucleotides, the CDR3 is TGTGCCAGCAGTTCGGGGGGGAGCACAGATACGCAGTATTTT.

The rearrangement joins TRBV6-1 to TRBJ2-7, with TRBD2 as a possible D gene (6 bases). Trimming stripped 2 bases from V and 0 bases from J, with 11 bases between. This CDR3 contains 15 residues. Germline V gene data show CDR1 as MNHNS and CDR2 as SASEGT. The CDR3 loop reads CASSERRDSSYEQYF. CDR3 bases: TGTGCCAGCAGTGAAAGGCGGGACTCCTCCTACGAGCAGTACTTC.

The V gene is TRBV6-5, the J gene TRBJ1-1, with D possibly matching TRBD1 (5 bases). The germline V and J ends were trimmed by 4 bases and 8 bases, with 17 bases remaining between them. The CDR3 totals 14 residues. Looked up from germline, CDR1 is MNHEY and CDR2 is SVGAGI. CDR3 DNA: TGTGCCAGCAGTTCCCTTCGCCAGGGAAGAGAAGCTTTCTTT. Amino acids: CASSSLRQGREAFF.

This chain links TRBV19 with TRBJ1-5, with TRBD1 matching 9 bases. The V and J ends lost 7 bases and 6 bases, in that order; junction bases with no gene match: 7. The CDR3 extends over 14 amino acids. Per germline, CDR1 LNHDA and CDR2 SQIVND (reference sequence). The CDR3 coding sequence is TGTGCCAGTACCGGGACAGGGAGTACTCAGCCCCAGCATTTT. It encodes CASTGTGSTQPQHF.

The chain has TRBV9 and TRBJ2-2, with 8 bases lining up with TRBD2. Per germline, CDR1 SGDLS and CDR2 YYNGEE. Losses at the gene ends were 0 bases for V and 7 bases for J; bases not matched to a gene: 11. The CDR3 loop spans 17 amino acids. CDR3 sequence: CASSVGVRGGLGGELFF. The CDR3 DNA follows: TGTGCCAGCAGCGTAGGGGTCCGGGGGGGCCTCGGCGGGGAGCTGTTTTTT.

The chain has TRBV18 and TRBJ1-4; D unresolved. This CDR3 is built from 14 residues. Trimming cost V 3 bases and J 5 bases, with 10 bases left between them. Germline V gene sequence: CDR1 KGHSH, CDR2 LQKENI. The CDR3: CASSPSTANEKLFF. CDR3 sequence (DNA): TGTGCCAGCTCACCTTCTACAGCAAATGAAAAACTGTTTTTT.